Each of the 30 T cell receptor beta chains below was sequenced from the same sample in a study of technical replicates of blood from several donors. Sequenced by immunoSEQ multiplex PCR; TCRdb stores in-frame clones only, minus some. The table lists about 67,000 clones, about 98% of them singletons, with over 0.15% in the top ten. The source material was T cells isolated from PBMCs. These receptors all stem from a human donor in good health.

CDR3 loop: CASSSAGGQTDTQYF. For the CDR3, the DNA is TGTGCCAGCAGCTCAGCGGGGGGGCAAACAGATACGCAGTATTTT. This chain joins TRBV11-2 and TRBJ2-3, with 10 bases matching TRBD2. Unmatched junction bases numbered 4, after V lost 4 bases and J lost 3 bases. CDR1 is SGHAT, CDR2 FQNNGV, per germline. The CDR3 length is 15 residues.

The V gene is TRBV19, the J gene TRBJ1-2, with D hard to call. CDR3 length: 14 residues. Germline CDR1 is LNHDA and CDR2 is SQIVND (reference sequence). CDR3 DNA: TGTGCGAGCGGCCTTTCTCAGATCCACTATGGCTACACCTTC. This sequence encodes CASGLSQIHYGYTF.

Of note for this clone: One junction end does not reproduce the germline sequence, and a read error may be involved. The chain links TRBV7-7 to TRBJ2-2; 11 nucleotides agree with TRBD2. The CDR3 contains 16 residues. Germline CDR1 and CDR2: SSHAT and FNYEAQ (reference sequence). The DNA for the CDR3 is TGTGCTAGCAGCCTAGTAGCGGGGGGGACCGCCGGGGAGCTGTTTTTT. This encodes CASSLVAGGTAGELFF.

The chain employs TRBV11-2 and TRBJ2-3; weak D call: TRBD2 (6 bases). Germline assignment: CDR1 SGHAT and CDR2 FQNNGV. The CDR3 runs to 13 residues. V was cut by 8 bases and J by 3 bases, with 12 bases left in between. This CDR3 reads CASGDGGTDTQYF. The CDR3 nucleotides are TGTGCCAGCGGGGACGGGGGAACAGATACGCAGTATTTT. Filled out from reference TRBV11-2 and TRBJ2-3, the complete variable domain reads EAGVAQSPRYKIIEKRQSVAFWCNPISGHATLYWYQQILGQGPKLLIQFQNNGVVDDSQLPKDRFSAERLKGVDSTLKIQPAKLEDSAVYLCASGDGGTDTQYFGPGTRLTVL.

A single count supports this clone. The V and J genes are TRBV4-2 and TRBJ1-6, with D possibly TRBD1 on 5 matching bases. V lost 2 bases, J lost 1 base, and 9 bases lay in between. CDR1 is LGHNA and CDR2 is YNFKEQ in the germline V gene. CDR3 length equals 16 residues. CDR3 bases: TGTGCCAGCAGCCAAACGGGGGGATCCTATAATTCACCCCTCCACTTT. It yields the protein CASSQTGGSYNSPLHF.

The rearrangement links TRBV6-5 to TRBJ2-7, with D possibly TRBD2 on 5 matching bases. CDR1 MNHEY and CDR2 SVGAGI come from the germline V gene. The V gene lost 10 bases and the J gene lost 0 bases, with 13 bases spanning the gap. This CDR3 contains 13 residues. The CDR3 sequence: CAIRRASSYEQYF. For the CDR3, the DNA is TGTGCCATCAGGCGGGCCTCCTCCTACGAGCAGTACTTC.

The chain carries TRBV7-2 and TRBJ1-1; 8 bases agree with TRBD1. The ends lost 1 base at V and 4 bases at J; junction bases unmatched: 2. Germline lookup yields CDR1 SGHTA and CDR2 FQGNSA. The CDR3 length is 14 residues. The CDR3 nucleotides read TGTGCCAGCAGCTTAGGAGGACAGGGCACTGAAGCTTTCTTT. Its translation is CASSLGGQGTEAFF.

In this sample, this clone turned up once. The chain carries TRBV28 and TRBJ2-5, with D uncertain. V lost 6 bases to trimming and J lost 1 base, with 15 bases between them. The CDR3 extends over 15 amino acids. The germline CDR1 and CDR2 sequences are MDHEN and SYDVKM. CDR3 residues: CASRAATRFQETQYF. Here the CDR3 DNA reads TGTGCCAGCAGAGCCGCTACTCGTTTCCAAGAGACCCAGTACTTC.

V is TRBV20-1 and J is TRBJ1-2, with D uncertain. Trimming shortened V by 6 bases and J by 4 bases, and 6 bases separated the two germline ends. CDR1 and CDR2 (germline): DFQATT, SNEGSKA (reference sequence). The CDR3 covers 10 residues. The CDR3 DNA reads TGCAGTGCCGAGTTCTATGGCTACACCTTC. Amino acids: CSAEFYGYTF.

The chain uses TRBV11-2 and TRBJ2-7, with a weak D call TRBD1 (6 bases). CDR1 and CDR2 from the germline V gene are SGHAT and FQNNGV. The CDR3 has 15 residues. V dropped 2 bases and J dropped 2 bases, with 13 bases sitting between them. CDR3 region: CASSLPTGFTYEQYF. The CDR3 region has the DNA TGTGCCAGCAGCTTACCGACAGGCTTTACCTACGAGCAGTACTTC.

This chain links TRBV4-2 with TRBJ1-1; 8 positions agree with TRBD1. With 0 bases clipped from V and 2 bases from J, the junction kept 8 bases outside the gene matches. CDR1 is LGHNA and CDR2 is YNFKEQ in the germline V gene. The CDR3 runs to 17 residues. The chain's CDR3 is CASSQEGGQVINTEAFF. The DNA of the CDR3 is TGTGCCAGCAGCCAAGAGGGGGGACAGGTAATTAACACTGAAGCTTTCTTT.

The gene calls are TRBV6-5 and TRBJ2-7, with 8 bases matching TRBD1. V shed 2 bases, J shed 7 bases, and the junction held 10 bases outside the gene matches. Germline CDR1 and CDR2: MNHEY and SVGAGI. The CDR3 loop spans 15 amino acids. CDR3: CASSYDGQGATEQYF. CDR3 nucleotide sequence: TGTGCCAGCAGTTACGATGGGCAGGGGGCAACGGAGCAGTACTTC.

The chain is built from TRBV25-1 and TRBJ2-3; 11 bases are a match to TRBD2. Germline V CDR1 and CDR2: MGHDK, SYGVNS. V shed 3 bases and J 4 bases; nucleotides not matched to a gene: 6. CDR3 size: 16 residues. CDR3 region: CASSDRLAGGSDTQYF. The CDR3, as DNA: TGTGCCAGCAGTGACAGGCTAGCGGGGGGATCAGATACGCAGTATTTT.

For this clone: The junction departs from the called germline gene at one end, perhaps through a read error. The chain uses TRBV27 and TRBJ1-2; D is undetermined. The length of the CDR3 is 12 residues. Per germline, CDR1 MNHEY and CDR2 SMNVEV (reference sequence). This CDR3 reads CVSSSGLEGYTF. CDR3 in DNA: TGTGTCAGCAGTTCTGGACTGGAGGGCTACACCTTC.

This chain connects TRBV13 to TRBJ1-3; D is undetermined. Trimming took 2 bases from V and 0 from J, leaving 11 bases between them. This CDR3 is built from 16 residues. The V gene's germline CDR1 is PRHDT and CDR2 FYEKMQ (reference sequence). CDR3 in amino acids: CASSLSASLSGNTIYF. DNA of the CDR3: TGTGCCAGCAGCTTAAGCGCCAGCCTCTCTGGAAACACCATATATTTT.

The V gene is TRBV21-1, the J gene TRBJ2-5; the table assigns TRBD2, which was not confirmed against the DNA. TRBV21-1 is a known pseudogene. The CDR3 is made up of 15 amino acids. The CDR3 reads CASSTRGGKGETQYF. CDR3 DNA: TGTGCCAGCAGCACCCGGGGGGGAAAAGGAGAGACCCAGTACTTC.

V and J are TRBV29-1 and TRBJ2-7; D unclear. The germline V gene has CDR1 SQVTM and CDR2 ANQGSEA. This CDR3 has 15 residues. V lost 0 bases and J lost 1, with 13 bases in between. The CDR3 coding sequence is TGCAGCGTTGAAGACGGCACAGATCTATCCTACGAGCAGTACTTC. Encoded protein: CSVEDGTDLSYEQYF.

The V gene is TRBV5-4, the J gene TRBJ2-5; possible D gene TRBD1, 5 bases. CDR3 size: 14 residues. Per the germline V gene, CDR1 is SGHNT and CDR2 is YYREEE (reference sequence). Trimming left V 2 bases short and J 1 base short, with 9 bases between. CDR3 in amino acids: CASSFWGPQETQYF. The CDR3 DNA reads TGTGCCAGCAGCTTCTGGGGCCCCCAAGAGACCCAGTACTTC.

This chain uses TRBV5-1 with TRBJ2-7, with 7 bases fitting TRBD2. The CDR3 has 15 residues. V lost 7 bases, J lost 5 bases, and 15 bases stayed unmatched. Per the germline V gene, CDR1 is SGHRS and CDR2 is YFSETQ. In DNA, the CDR3 is TGCGCCAGCCCCGGCGGGAGAGGTAGTTACCACGAGCAGTACTTC. Residues: CASPGGRGSYHEQYF.

This chain uses TRBV7-2 with TRBJ2-5; maybe TRBD2 (6 bases). This CDR3 has 17 amino acids. Trimming stripped 1 base from V and 4 bases from J, with 19 bases between. Germline CDR1 SGHTA, CDR2 FQGNSA. The CDR3 DNA reads TGTGCCAGCAGCTTAGAACCGCTGAGGGCGGGACGAGAGACCCAGTACTTC. It is translated as CASSLEPLRAGRETQYF. Full variable domain (remainder filled in from reference TRBV7-2 and TRBJ2-5): GAGVSQSPSNKVTEKGKDVELRCDPISGHTALYWYRQSLGQGLEFLIYFQGNSAPDKSGLPSDRFSAERTGGSVSTLTIQRTQQEDSAVYLCASSLEPLRAGRETQYFGPGTRLLVL.

The V call is TRBV28, the J call TRBJ2-7; TRBD1 matches at 7 bases. The CDR3 is 14 residues long. J lost 7 bases, V lost 5 bases, and 11 bases had no gene match. Germline loops: CDR1 MDHEN, CDR2 SYDVKM. CDR3 amino acids: CASSARDSMREQYF. CDR3 in DNA: TGTGCCAGCAGTGCACGGGACAGCATGAGGGAGCAGTACTTC.

This rearrangement joins TRBV5-1 to TRBJ2-1, with TRBD2 identical over 10 bases. V gave up 3 bases and J gave up 3 bases; unmatched junction bases: 0. The CDR3 covers 14 residues. Germline V gene lookup returns CDR1 SGHRS and CDR2 YFSETQ. Here the CDR3 DNA reads TGCGCCAGCAGCTCTAGCGGGAGCTACAATGAGCAGTTCTTC. This translates into CASSSSGSYNEQFF.

The gene calls are TRBV29-1 and TRBJ2-2, with TRBD1 identical over 11 bases. Unmatched junction bases numbered 11, after V lost 6 bases and J lost 2 bases. Germline V gives CDR1 SQVTM, CDR2 ANQGSEA. This CDR3 is built from 17 residues. The CDR3 DNA reads TGCAGCGTGGTCCAGGACAGGGGGCCTCCCAACACCGGGGAGCTGTTTTTT. Its translation: CSVVQDRGPPNTGELFF.

The chain joins TRBV12-5 to TRBJ1-2; D gene unclear. Germline loops: CDR1 LGHNT, CDR2 FRNRAP. V lost 0 bases to trimming and J lost 1 base, with 12 bases between them. CDR3 length: 16 amino acids. The CDR3 DNA is TGTGCTAGTGGTTTGGTACCGGGATATGGTAACTATGGCTACACCTTC. Encoded protein: CASGLVPGYGNYGYTF. Full variable domain (missing parts from reference TRBV12-5 and TRBJ1-2): DARVTQTPRHKVTEMGQEVTMRCQPILGHNTVFWYRQTMMQGLELLAYFRNRAPLDDSGMPKDRFSAEMPDATLATLKIQPSEPRDSAVYFCASGLVPGYGNYGYTFGSGTRLTVV.

The DNA for the CDR3 is TGTGCCAGCAGTGAAGCCCCGGGGGTTTCGGGAAACACCATATATTTT. This encodes CASSEAPGVSGNTIYF. V usage is TRBV6-1 and J usage is TRBJ1-3, with D possibly matching TRBD1 (5 bases). Per germline, CDR1 MNHNS and CDR2 SASEGT. The CDR3 covers 16 residues. Deletions cut 0 bases from V and 4 bases from J, with 13 bases between.

The rearrangement uses TRBV9 and TRBJ1-2; TRBD1 matches at 10 bases. The CDR3 has 15 amino acids. The germline CDR1 and CDR2 sequences are SGDLS and YYNGEE. Germline trimming cut 3 bases from V and 3 bases from J; bases unmatched to any gene: 5. CDR3 sequence: CASSAKTGGDYGYTF. CDR3 nucleotide sequence: TGTGCCAGCAGCGCCAAGACAGGGGGCGACTATGGCTACACCTTC. Based on the CDR3 plus reference TRBV9 and TRBJ1-2, the full variable domain is DSGVTQTPKHLITATGQRVTLRCSPRSGDLSVYWYQQSLDQGLQFLIQYYNGEERAKGNILERFSAQQFPDLHSELNLSSLELGDSALYFCASSAKTGGDYGYTFGSGTRLTVV.

The rearrangement uses TRBV7-9 and TRBJ1-4; TRBD1 matches at 9 bases. Germline lookup yields CDR1 SEHNR and CDR2 FQNEAQ (reference sequence). There are 14 residues in the CDR3. Trimming took 1 base from V and 8 from J; bases not matched to a gene: 2. CDR3 in amino acids: CASSLGTGDEKLFF. Written as DNA, the CDR3 is TGTGCCAGCAGCTTAGGGACAGGGGACGAAAAACTGTTTTTT.

The V gene is TRBV29-1, the J gene TRBJ1-3; 7 bases line up with TRBD1. V was clipped by 4 bases and J by 2 bases; unmatched bases: 5. The length of the CDR3 is 14 residues. Per the germline V gene, CDR1 is SQVTM and CDR2 is ANQGSEA. CDR3 protein: CSVGTGQTGNTIYF. The CDR3 nucleotides are TGCAGCGTTGGGACAGGCCAGACTGGAAACACCATATATTTT.

V is TRBV5-6 and J is TRBJ1-2, with 10 positions matching TRBD1. This CDR3 comprises 18 residues. V dropped 0 bases and J dropped 2; count of bases not matched to a gene: 10. The germline gives CDR1 SGHDT, CDR2 YYEEEE. CDR3 amino acids: CASSLEGPGTGANYGYTF. The CDR3 DNA is TGTGCCAGCAGCTTGGAAGGCCCCGGGACAGGGGCCAACTATGGCTACACCTTC.

The chain recombines TRBV5-4 with TRBJ1-4; D might be TRBD1 (5 bases). The CDR3 covers 16 residues. V gave up 4 bases and J gave up 5 bases, with 18 bases separating them. Germline V CDR1 and CDR2: SGHNT, YYREEE (reference sequence). The CDR3 sequence: CASSLETGGENEKLFF. The CDR3 DNA reads TGTGCCAGCAGCCTAGAAACCGGGGGGGAAAATGAAAAACTGTTTTTT.